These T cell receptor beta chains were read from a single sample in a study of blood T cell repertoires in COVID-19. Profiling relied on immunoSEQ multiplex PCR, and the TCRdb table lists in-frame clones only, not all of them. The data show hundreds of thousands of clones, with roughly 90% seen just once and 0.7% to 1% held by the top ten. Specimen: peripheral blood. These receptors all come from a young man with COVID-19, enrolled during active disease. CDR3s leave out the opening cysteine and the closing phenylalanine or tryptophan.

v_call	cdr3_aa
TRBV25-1	ASSFSSWGGEDTIY
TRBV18	ASSPTGGTYNEQF
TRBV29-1	SVEGRGRYEQY
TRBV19	ASQPGQGYNEQF
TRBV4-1	ASSPDRLATNEKLF
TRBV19	ASSTPRTGRHAPLH
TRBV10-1	ASSFWVGPL
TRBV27	ASSLSFLPQVYEQY
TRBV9	ASSAGTGRVNTEAF
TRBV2	ASSFTRDRAHQPQH
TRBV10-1	ASSESGARSFEQF
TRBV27	ASRTGTEAF
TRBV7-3	ASRLSGLSTDTQY
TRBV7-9	ASSPRGDSYGYT
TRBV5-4	ASSLSSGVNEQF
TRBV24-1	ATSGDNRDGYT
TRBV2	ASSQPLGGMTYEQY
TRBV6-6	ASSYSSREGVNTIY
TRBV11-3	ASSLVENTEAF
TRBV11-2	ASSLEWGDAVYGYT
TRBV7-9	ASTTSVTTSTDTQY
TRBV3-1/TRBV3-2	ASSQKAYVAKNIQY
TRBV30	AWSVPADEQF
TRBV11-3	ASSLDSGSRYNEQF
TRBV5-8	ASSLSGAYGYT
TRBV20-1	SASPKRRETQY
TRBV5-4	ASSLEGGPRNEQY
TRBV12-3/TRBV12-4	ASSLRNEQF
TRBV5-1	ASRPRGLPLDEQY
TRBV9	ASSASGGRRGYT
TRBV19	ASSNRGTNQPQH
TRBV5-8	ASRILQGAGEY
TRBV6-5	ASSYSGRAPYEQY
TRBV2	ASSSGDRDYEQY
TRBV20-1	SASAGLHSPLH
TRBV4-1	ASSQAPAGGTDTQY
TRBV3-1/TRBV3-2	ASSQDPPRSSGANVLT
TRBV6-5	ASSYSQGTGGEAF
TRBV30	AWSRGGTGELF
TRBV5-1	ASSSSLAVRVETQY
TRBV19	ASSMTVRNNSPLH
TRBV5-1	ASSLSSSYNEQF